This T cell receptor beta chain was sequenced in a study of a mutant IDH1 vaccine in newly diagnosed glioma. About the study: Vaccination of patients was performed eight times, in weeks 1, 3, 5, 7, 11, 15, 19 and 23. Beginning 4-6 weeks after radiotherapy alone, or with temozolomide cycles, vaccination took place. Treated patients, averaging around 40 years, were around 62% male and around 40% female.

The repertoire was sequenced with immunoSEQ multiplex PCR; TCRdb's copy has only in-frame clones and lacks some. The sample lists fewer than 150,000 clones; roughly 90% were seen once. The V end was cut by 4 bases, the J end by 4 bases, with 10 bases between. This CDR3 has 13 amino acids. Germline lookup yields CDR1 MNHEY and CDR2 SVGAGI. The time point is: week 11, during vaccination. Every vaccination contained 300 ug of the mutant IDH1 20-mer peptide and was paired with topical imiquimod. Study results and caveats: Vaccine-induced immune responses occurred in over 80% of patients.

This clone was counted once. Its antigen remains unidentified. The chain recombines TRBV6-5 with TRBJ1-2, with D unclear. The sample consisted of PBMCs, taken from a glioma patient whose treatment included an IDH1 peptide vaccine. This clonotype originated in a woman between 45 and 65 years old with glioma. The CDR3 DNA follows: TGTGCCAGCAGTTTGGAGGGAGGCTATGGCTACACCTTC. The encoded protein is CASSLEGGYGYTF.